This T cell receptor (beta chain) was found in a study of T cell responses to AZD1222 COVID-19 vaccine. As for the study in general: Pooling was applied to second doses at about 4 or about 12 weeks. Study-wide results and limits: Vaccine-related CD4 TCRs covered spike, predominating at 160-218 and 743-854. Possibly, clonal diversity was underestimated; donors were largely white British and included more females.

CDR1 and CDR2 from the germline V gene are SQVTM and ANQGSEA. CDR3 length: 17 amino acids. Note on this clone: What it binds is unknown.

Produced via immunoSEQ multiplex PCR; TCRdb's table is partial and in-frame only. Altogether some 120,000 clones are present, just under 95% being singletons, with the ten largest covering 6% to 7%. The material was peripheral blood, obtained on day 0 of AZD1222 vaccination. V usage is TRBV29-1 and J usage is TRBJ2-7; the D gene is possibly TRBD1 (7 bases). The TCR sequence derives from an adult in good health. Here the CDR3 reads CSPDGGTATIFSYEQYF. The CDR3 nucleotides read TGCAGTCCAGATGGGGGGACAGCGACGATCTTCTCCTACGAGCAGTACTTC.